These T cell receptor beta chains were read from a single sample in a study of T cell responses to AZD1222 COVID-19 vaccine. Produced via immunoSEQ multiplex PCR; TCRdb's table is partial and in-frame only. The repertoire has under 300,000 clones, 80% to 95% of them found once; the top ten carry less than 0.6%. Source: peripheral blood, taken on day 0 of AZD1222 vaccination. These receptors were taken from an adult in good health. CDR3s include the opening cysteine and the closing phenylalanine or tryptophan. A D gene is named only where the DNA matches it firmly. The size entry is marked missing in some rows and otherwise reads once, few, many or a size class.

j_gene	d_gene	abundance	v_gene	CDR3aa	CDR3nt
TRBJ2-2	TRBD1	-	TRBV6-5	CASRRTGANTGELFF	TGTGCCAGCAGAAGGACAGGGGCGAACACCGGGGAGCTGTTTTTT
TRBJ1-2	-	-	TRBV24-1	CATSTPVIWGRDLNYGYTF	TGTGCCACCAGCACCCCTGTGATTTGGGGCAGGGACCTTAACTATGGCTACACCTTC
TRBJ2-5	-	-	TRBV28	CAARDWQETQYF	TGTGCCGCCCGGGACTGGCAAGAGACCCAGTACTTC
TRBJ2-1	TRBD2	few	TRBV11-3	CASSLGTSVLSSYNEQFF	TGTGCCAGCAGCTTAGGGACTAGCGTTTTGAGCTCCTACAATGAGCAGTTCTTC
TRBJ2-1	TRBD1	-	TRBV19	CASRGQGYDEQFF	TGTGCCAGTAGGGGACAGGGATATGATGAGCAGTTCTTC
TRBJ1-6	-	-	TRBV6-6	CASSPLSGPSGASPLHF	TGTGCCAGCAGTCCTTTATCGGGGCCGTCCGGAGCTTCACCCCTCCACTTT
TRBJ2-5	-	once	TRBV7-3	CASSLGPAEETQYF	TGTGCCAGCAGCCTAGGCCCAGCGGAAGAGACCCAGTACTTC
TRBJ1-1	-	-	TRBV27	CASSLTPPLNTEAFF	TGTGCCAGCAGTTTAACTCCGCCGTTGAACACTGAAGCTTTCTTT
TRBJ1-3	-	-	TRBV2	CASRLSGNTIYF	TGTGCCAGCCGCTTATCTGGAAACACCATATATTTT
TRBJ1-5	-	-	TRBV10-3	CAISEPGQPQHF	TGTGCCATCAGTGAGCCGGGTCAGCCCCAGCATTTT
TRBJ2-7	-	-	TRBV11-1	CASRQSSYEQYF	TGTGCCAGCCGACAGAGCTCCTACGAGCAGTACTTC
TRBJ2-2	-	few	TRBV20-1	CSASQPGELFF	TGCAGTGCTAGTCAGCCCGGGGAGCTGTTTTTT
TRBJ1-1	-	once	TRBV6-2/TRBV6-3	CASSRDRLNTEAFF	TGTGCCAGCAGCCGGGACCGATTGAACACTGAAGCTTTCTTT
TRBJ1-6	-	few	TRBV15	CATSRETASPLHF	TGTGCCACCAGCAGAGAAACAGCTTCACCCCTCCACTTT
TRBJ1-1	-	once	TRBV28	CASSLPGQNTEAFF	TGTGCCAGCAGTTTACCCGGACAGAACACTGAAGCTTTCTTT
TRBJ2-1	TRBD1	once	TRBV11-3	CASSLDDRAYNEQFF	TGTGCCAGCAGCTTAGACGACAGGGCATACAATGAGCAGTTCTTC